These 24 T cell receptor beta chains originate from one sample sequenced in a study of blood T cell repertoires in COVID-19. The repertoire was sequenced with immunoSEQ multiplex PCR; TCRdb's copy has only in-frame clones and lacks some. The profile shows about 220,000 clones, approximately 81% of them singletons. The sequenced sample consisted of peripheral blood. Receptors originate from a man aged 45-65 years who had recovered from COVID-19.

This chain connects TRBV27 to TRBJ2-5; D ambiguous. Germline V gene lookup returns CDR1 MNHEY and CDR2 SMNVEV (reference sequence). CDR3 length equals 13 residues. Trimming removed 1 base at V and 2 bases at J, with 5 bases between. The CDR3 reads CASSLLAQETQYF. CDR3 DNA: TGTGCCAGCAGTTTATTGGCTCAAGAGACCCAGTACTTC.

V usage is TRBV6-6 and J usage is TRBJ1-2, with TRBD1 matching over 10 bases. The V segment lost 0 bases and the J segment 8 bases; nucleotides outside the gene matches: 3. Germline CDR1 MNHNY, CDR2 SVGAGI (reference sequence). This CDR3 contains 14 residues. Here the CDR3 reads CASSYSTGGWGYTF. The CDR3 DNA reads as TGTGCCAGCAGTTACTCGACAGGGGGCTGGGGCTACACCTTC.

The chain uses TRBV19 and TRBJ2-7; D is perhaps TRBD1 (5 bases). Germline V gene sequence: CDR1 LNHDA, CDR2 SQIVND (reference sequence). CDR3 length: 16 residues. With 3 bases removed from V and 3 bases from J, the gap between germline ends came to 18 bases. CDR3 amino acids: CASSMGPAGLGYEQYF. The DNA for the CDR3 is TGTGCCAGTAGTATGGGGCCTGCAGGGCTAGGCTACGAGCAGTACTTC.

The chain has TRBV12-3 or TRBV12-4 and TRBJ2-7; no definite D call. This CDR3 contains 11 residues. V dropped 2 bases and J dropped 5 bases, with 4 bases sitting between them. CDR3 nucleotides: TGTGCCAGCAGTTTAACGGACGAGCAGTACTTC. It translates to CASSLTDEQYF.

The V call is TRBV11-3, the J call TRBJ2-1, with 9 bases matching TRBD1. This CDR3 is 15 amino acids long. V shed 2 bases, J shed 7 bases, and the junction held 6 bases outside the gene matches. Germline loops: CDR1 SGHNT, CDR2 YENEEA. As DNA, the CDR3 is TGTGCCAGCAGCTTAAGGGACAGGGTATGGAATGAGCAGTTCTTC. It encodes CASSLRDRVWNEQFF.

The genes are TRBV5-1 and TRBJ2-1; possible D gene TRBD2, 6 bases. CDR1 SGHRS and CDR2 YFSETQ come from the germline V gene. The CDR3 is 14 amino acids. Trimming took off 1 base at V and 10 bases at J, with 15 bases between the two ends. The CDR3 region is CASSLQPGSREQFF. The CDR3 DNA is TGCGCCAGCAGCTTGCAGCCCGGGAGTCGGGAGCAGTTCTTC.

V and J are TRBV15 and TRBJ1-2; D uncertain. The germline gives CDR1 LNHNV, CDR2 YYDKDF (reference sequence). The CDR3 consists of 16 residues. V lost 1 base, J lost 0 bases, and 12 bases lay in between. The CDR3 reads CATSRGGDGPNYGYTF. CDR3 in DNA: TGTGCCACCAGCAGAGGAGGCGACGGTCCTAACTATGGCTACACCTTC.

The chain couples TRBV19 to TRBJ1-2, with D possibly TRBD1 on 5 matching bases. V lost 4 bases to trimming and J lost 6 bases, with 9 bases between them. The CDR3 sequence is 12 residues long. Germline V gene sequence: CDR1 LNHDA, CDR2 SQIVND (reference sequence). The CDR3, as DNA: TGTGCCAGTAGTAGGGGCGAGAATGGCTACACCTTC. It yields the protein CASSRGENGYTF.

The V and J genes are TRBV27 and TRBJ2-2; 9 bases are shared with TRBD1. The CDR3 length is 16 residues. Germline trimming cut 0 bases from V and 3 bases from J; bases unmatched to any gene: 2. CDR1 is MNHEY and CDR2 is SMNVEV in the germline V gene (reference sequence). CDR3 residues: CASSLSGTGHTGELFF. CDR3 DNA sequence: TGTGCCAGCAGTTTATCGGGGACAGGGCACACCGGGGAGCTGTTTTTT.

The DNA of the CDR3 is TGTGCCAGTCTCGGGGTATCAAGCACAGATACGCAGTATTTT. As protein: CASLGVSSTDTQYF. The chain carries TRBV28 and TRBJ2-3; TRBD2 might be the D (5 bases). The V end was cut by 9 bases, the J end by 0 bases, with 13 bases between. The germline CDR1 and CDR2 sequences are MDHEN and SYDVKM. The CDR3 contains 14 residues. Full variable domain (rest looked up from reference TRBV28 and TRBJ2-3): DVKVTQSSRYLVKRTGEKVFLECVQDMDHENMFWYRQDPGLGLRLIYFSYDVKMKEKGDIPEGYSVSREKKERFSLILESASTNQTSMYLCASLGVSSTDTQYFGPGTRLTVL.

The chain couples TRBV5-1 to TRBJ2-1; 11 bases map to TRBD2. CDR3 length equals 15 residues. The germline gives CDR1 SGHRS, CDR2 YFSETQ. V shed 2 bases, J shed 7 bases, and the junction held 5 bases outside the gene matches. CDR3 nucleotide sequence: TGCGCCAGCAGCTTACTAGCGGGAGTCGATAATGAGCAGTTCTTC. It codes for CASSLLAGVDNEQFF.

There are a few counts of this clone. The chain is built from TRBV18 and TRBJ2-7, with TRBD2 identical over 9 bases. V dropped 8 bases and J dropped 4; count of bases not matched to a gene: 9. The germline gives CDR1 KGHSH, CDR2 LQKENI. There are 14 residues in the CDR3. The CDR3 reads CASQSSGNLYEQYF. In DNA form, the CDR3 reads TGTGCCAGCCAATCTAGCGGGAATCTGTACGAGCAGTACTTC.

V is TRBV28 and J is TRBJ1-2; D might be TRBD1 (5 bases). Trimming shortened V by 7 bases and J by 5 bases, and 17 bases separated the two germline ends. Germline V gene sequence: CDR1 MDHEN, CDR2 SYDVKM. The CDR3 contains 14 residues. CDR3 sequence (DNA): TGTGCCAGCACGGTAGGCAGGGCTACGTATGGCTACACCTTC. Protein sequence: CASTVGRATYGYTF.

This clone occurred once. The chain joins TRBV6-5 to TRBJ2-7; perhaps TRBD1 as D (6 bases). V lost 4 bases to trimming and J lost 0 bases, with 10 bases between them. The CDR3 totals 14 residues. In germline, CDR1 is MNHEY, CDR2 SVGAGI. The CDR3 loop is CASSSSGDSYEQYF. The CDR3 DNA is TGTGCCAGCAGTTCCTCAGGGGACTCCTACGAGCAGTACTTC.

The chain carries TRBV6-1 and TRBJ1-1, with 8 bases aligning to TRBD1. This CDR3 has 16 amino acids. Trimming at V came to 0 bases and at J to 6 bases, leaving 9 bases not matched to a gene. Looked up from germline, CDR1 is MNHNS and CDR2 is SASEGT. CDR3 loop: CASSEAARTGIAEAFF. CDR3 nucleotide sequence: TGTGCCAGCAGTGAAGCAGCGCGGACAGGGATAGCTGAAGCTTTCTTT.

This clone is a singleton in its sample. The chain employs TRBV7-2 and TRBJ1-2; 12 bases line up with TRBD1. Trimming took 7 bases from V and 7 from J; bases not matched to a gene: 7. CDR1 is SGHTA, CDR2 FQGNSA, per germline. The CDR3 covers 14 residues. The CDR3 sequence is CASTEGQGALGYTF. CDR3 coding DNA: TGTGCCAGCACCGAGGGACAGGGGGCGCTTGGCTACACCTTC.

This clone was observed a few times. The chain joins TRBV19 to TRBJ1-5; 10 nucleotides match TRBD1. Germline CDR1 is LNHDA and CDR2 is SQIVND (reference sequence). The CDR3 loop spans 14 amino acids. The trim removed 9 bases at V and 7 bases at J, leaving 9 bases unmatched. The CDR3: CASKTGTGEQPQHF. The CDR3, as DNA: TGTGCCAGCAAAACAGGGACAGGGGAACAGCCCCAGCATTTT.

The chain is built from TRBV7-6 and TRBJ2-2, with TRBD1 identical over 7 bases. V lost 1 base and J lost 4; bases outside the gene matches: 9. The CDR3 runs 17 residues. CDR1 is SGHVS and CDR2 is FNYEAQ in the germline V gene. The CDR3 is CASSLVGAGTATGELFF. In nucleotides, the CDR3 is TGTGCCAGCAGCTTAGTGGGTGCCGGGACAGCCACCGGGGAGCTGTTTTTT. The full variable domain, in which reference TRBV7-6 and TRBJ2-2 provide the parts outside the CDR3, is GAGVSQSPRYKVTKRGQDVALRCDPISGHVSLYWYRQALGQGPEFLTYFNYEAQQDKSGLPNDRFSAERPEGSISTLTIQRTEQRDSAMYRCASSLVGAGTATGELFFGEGSRLTVL.

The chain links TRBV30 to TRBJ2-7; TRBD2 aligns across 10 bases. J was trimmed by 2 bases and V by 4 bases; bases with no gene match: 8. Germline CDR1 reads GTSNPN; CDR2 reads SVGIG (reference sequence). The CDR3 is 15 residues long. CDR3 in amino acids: CAWKPSGSPPYEQYF. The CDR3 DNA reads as TGTGCCTGGAAGCCTAGCGGGAGCCCACCCTACGAGCAGTACTTC.

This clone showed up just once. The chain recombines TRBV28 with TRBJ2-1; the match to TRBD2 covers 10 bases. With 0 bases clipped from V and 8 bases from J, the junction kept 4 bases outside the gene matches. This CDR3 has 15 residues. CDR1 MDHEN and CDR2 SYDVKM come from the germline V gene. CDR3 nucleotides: TGTGCCAGCAGTTTATGGGTAGCGGGAGGAGATGAGCAGTTCTTC. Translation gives CASSLWVAGGDEQFF.

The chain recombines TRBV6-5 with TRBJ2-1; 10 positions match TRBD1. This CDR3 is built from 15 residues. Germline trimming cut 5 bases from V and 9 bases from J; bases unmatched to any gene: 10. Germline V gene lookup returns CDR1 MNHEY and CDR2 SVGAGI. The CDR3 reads CASSKWTGGRVEQFF. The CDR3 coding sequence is TGTGCCAGCAGTAAGTGGACAGGGGGACGTGTTGAGCAGTTCTTC.

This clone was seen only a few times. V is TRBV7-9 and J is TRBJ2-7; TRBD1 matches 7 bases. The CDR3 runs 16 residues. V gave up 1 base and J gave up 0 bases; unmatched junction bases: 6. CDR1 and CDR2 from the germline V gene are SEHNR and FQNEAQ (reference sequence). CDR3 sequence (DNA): TGTGCCAGCAGCTTAGGGGGCAGGGGGAGCTCCTACGAGCAGTACTTC. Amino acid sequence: CASSLGGRGSSYEQYF.

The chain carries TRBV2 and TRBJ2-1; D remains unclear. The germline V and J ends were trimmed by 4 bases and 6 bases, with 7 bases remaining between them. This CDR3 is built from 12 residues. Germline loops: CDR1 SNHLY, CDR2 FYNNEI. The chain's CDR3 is CASSVLRNEQFF. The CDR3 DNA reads TGTGCCAGCAGTGTACTACGCAATGAGCAGTTCTTC.

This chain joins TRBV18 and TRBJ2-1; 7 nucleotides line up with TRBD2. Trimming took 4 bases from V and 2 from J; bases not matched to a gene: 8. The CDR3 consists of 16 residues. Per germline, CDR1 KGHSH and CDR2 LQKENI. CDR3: CASSRLGSGTYNEQFF. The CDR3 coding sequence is TGTGCCAGCTCACGCCTAGGGAGCGGGACCTACAATGAGCAGTTCTTC.